This passage covers 5 T cell receptor beta chains from one sample sequenced in a study of beta chain features in type 1 diabetes (dated by TCRdb to 2016 to 2018). Library method: the immunoSEQ multiplex PCR assay. The entire amount of isolated RNA was reverse transcribed using the High Capacity cDNA Reverse Transcription Kit, so the sequenced TCRB transcripts were expressed ones. Here the immuneACCESS table is served through TCRdb, limited to in-frame sequences with V and J called. Missing clones are a known gap in these copies; in checked studies unresolved V genes cover under half, and the rest lacks a known reason. This sample is represented by under 450,000 clones; approximately 15% of them were singletons. The ten biggest clones cover about 0.018% of the sample. Specimen: naive CD4+ T cells from blood. The sample's cell subset or site, from its label and the paper: true naive CD4+ T cells. Receptors originate from a woman under 30 in good health.

The chain couples TRBV7-2 to TRBJ2-2, with D tentatively TRBD2 (6 bases). CDR3 length: 15 amino acids. From germline, CDR1 is SGHTA and CDR2 FQGNSA. The V end lost 4 bases, the J end lost 6 bases, and 15 bases lay between the germline ends. The CDR3 nucleotides read TGTGCCAGCAGCTCGGGACTTCCACGACCCGGGGAGCTGTTTTTT. Protein: CASSSGLPRPGELFF.

There are a few counts of this clone. The chain recombines TRBV18 with TRBJ2-5; D unclear. Germline CDR1 reads KGHSH; CDR2 reads LQKENI. The CDR3 sequence is 15 residues long. Between the trimmed V and J ends, which lost 1 base and 2 bases, there was a span of 11 bases. CDR3 nucleotides: TGTGCCAGCTCACCACTGGTCGACAAGCAAGAGACCCAGTACTTC. Encoded protein: CASSPLVDKQETQYF.

This clone was seen only a few times. The V gene is TRBV30, the J gene TRBJ2-1; 10 positions match TRBD2. The germline V gene encodes CDR1 GTSNPN and CDR2 SVGIG (reference sequence). The CDR3 has 15 residues. Unmatched junction bases numbered 6, after V lost 7 bases and J lost 0 bases. In nucleotides, the CDR3 is TGTGCCTTAGGGGCTAGCGGGAGCTCCTACAATGAGCAGTTCTTC. It encodes CALGASGSSYNEQFF.

This clone was detected a few times. The chain couples TRBV4-1 to TRBJ1-2, with 7 positions matching TRBD1. The CDR3 contains 15 residues. The trim removed 2 bases at V and 1 base at J, leaving 4 bases unmatched. CDR1 is MGHRA and CDR2 is YSYEKL in the germline V gene. The CDR3 DNA reads TGCGCCAGCAGCCAACAGGGGGGAGGTAACTATGGCTACACCTTC. This encodes CASSQQGGGNYGYTF.

The chain uses TRBV28 and TRBJ1-1; D ambiguous. This CDR3 is 14 amino acids long. CDR1 is MDHEN, CDR2 SYDVKM, per germline. V lost 3 bases, J lost 1 base, and 9 bases lay in between. CDR3 DNA sequence: TGTGCCAGCAGTTTCCCAGGCCGGAACACTGAAGCTTTCTTT. The encoded protein is CASSFPGRNTEAFF.